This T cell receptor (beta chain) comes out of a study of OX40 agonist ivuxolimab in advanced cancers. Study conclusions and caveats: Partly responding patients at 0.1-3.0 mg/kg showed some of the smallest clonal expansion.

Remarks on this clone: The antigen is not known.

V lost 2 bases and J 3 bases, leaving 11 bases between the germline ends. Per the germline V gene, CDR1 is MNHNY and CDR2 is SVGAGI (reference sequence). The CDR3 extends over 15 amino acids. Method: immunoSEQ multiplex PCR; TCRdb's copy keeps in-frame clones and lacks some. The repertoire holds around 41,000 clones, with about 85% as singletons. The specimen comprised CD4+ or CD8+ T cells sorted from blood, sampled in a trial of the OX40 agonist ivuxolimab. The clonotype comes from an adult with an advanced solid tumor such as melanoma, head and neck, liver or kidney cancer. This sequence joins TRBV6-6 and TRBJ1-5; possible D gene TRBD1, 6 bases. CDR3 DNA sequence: TGTGCCAGCAGTTACGGGGGGACAATCAATCAGCCCCAGCATTTT. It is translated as CASSYGGTINQPQHF.